This TCR beta chain was identified during a study of CD8 T cells in Susac syndrome. TCR beta was sequenced from blood CD8+ and CD4+ T cells. TEMRA cells were FACS-enriched, while CD8+ and CD4+ T cells were negatively isolated. An input of 0.5 to 1 ug of RNA was subjected to reverse transcription using random hexamers. Amplification of TCR beta CDR3 spanned 54 Vbeta and 13 Jbeta via immunoSEQ multiplex PCR. A single record per CDR3 protein comes from TCRdb applying MiXCR to the immunoSEQ multiplex PCR reads. The sample holds around 190,000 distinct CDR3 sequences, 85% to 95% seen once. What was sequenced was CD4+ T cells from PBMCs. The TCR sequence derives from a human donor in good health.

CDR3 DNA: TGTGCCAGCAGCCACCTTAGCGGGGCCAGCACAGATACGCAGTATTTT. Translation gives CASSHLSGASTDTQYF. The chain uses TRBV3-1 and TRBJ2-3; TRBD2 agrees at 8 bases. From germline, CDR1 is LGHDT and CDR2 YNNKEL (reference sequence). The junction had 5 bases not matched to a gene; V was cut back by 3 bases and J by 0 bases. This CDR3 region has 16 residues.